The clone carrying this T cell receptor (beta chain) has ten or more counts. The target antigen is unknown. The germline V gene has CDR1 SQVTM and CDR2 ANQGSEA. This CDR3 is built from 11 residues. The ends were cut back, 6 bases at V and 7 bases at J, with 11 bases in the middle. With a J-beta primer mix and a sample-barcoded 5' primer, a second PCR ran roughly 6 to 11 cycles. TCRdb processed the 5' RACE reads anew with MiXCR; each CDR3 protein has one entry. The table includes about 730,000 distinct CDR3 sequences, 35% to 45% detected once. The data were taken from a study of blood T cells in healthy people across ages. The study, taken as a whole, reports: Versus aged donors, long-lived donors had higher diversity and more naive CD4+ cells.

The sample was blood. J is TRBJ2-3 and V is TRBV29-1; D perhaps matches TRBD1 (5 bases). The TCR originated in a woman aged 60-75 years in good health. CDR3 nucleotides: TGCAGCGTCTCAGACAGCAATACGCAGTATTTT. It yields the protein CSVSDSNTQYF.